What follows is one T cell receptor beta chain and its context. These data come from a study of cytomegalovirus exposure and HLA in healthy donors. Deletions cut 5 bases from V and 1 base from J, with 8 bases between. CDR3 length equals 13 residues. Germline CDR1 and CDR2: SEHNR and FQNEAQ (reference sequence). Researchers ran the PCR with 60 Vbeta and 13 Jbeta primers. Profiled with immunoSEQ multiplex PCR; TCRdb holds only in-frame clones, not every one. Found here are about 150,000 clones; the top ten clones hold about 1.6%. The chain links TRBV7-9 to TRBJ1-1; possibly TRBD1 for D (5 bases). Sequencing used PBMCs. The clonotype originates from a woman between 50 and 59 years old in good health and CMV-seronegative. In DNA, the CDR3 is TGTGCCAGCAGCCAGACAGCGAACACTGAAGCTTTCTTT. Encoded protein: CASSQTANTEAFF.